The clone carrying this TCR beta chain has ten or more counts. TCRdb passed the multiplex PCR reads through MiXCR, listing each CDR3 protein once. The table includes approximately 200,000 distinct CDR3 sequences, roughly 31% detected once. The lymph nodes were axillary draining lymph nodes from breast cancer patients. This sample stems from a study of breast tumors, draining lymph nodes, adjacent tissues. The CDR3 spans 13 residues. Trimming cost V 7 bases and J 4 bases; bases outside gene matches: 6. Per the germline V gene, CDR1 is LNHDA and CDR2 is SQIVND (reference sequence). The rearrangement uses TRBV19 and TRBJ1-1; 7 bases line up with TRBD1. The source material was axillary lymph node tissue. This receptor was identified in a female donor with breast cancer. Some clones in this sample may be carry-over from other donors' samples. The chain's CDR3 is CASNPTGFTEAFF. DNA of the CDR3: TGTGCCAGTAACCCGACAGGGTTCACTGAAGCTTTCTTT.